This T cell receptor beta chain was sequenced during a study of blood T cells in healthy people across ages (dated by TCRdb to the mid-2010s). General notes on the study: In model experiments, roughly one uniquely barcoded TCR beta cDNA molecule per two T cells was captured by template switching. Donors were grouped into four age groups: young (average roughly 17 years), middle-aged (approximately 41), aged (around 60) and long-lived (about 89). To track age-related changes in TCR beta repertoire diversity, the study relied on deep sequencing normalized with unique cDNA molecular identifiers. For two donors (one aged 18 to 29 and one aged 80 or older), the study analyzed two additional independent replicas of 1 million unique cDNA reads from the same blood draw. To avoid experimental bias, donors of different ages were randomly spread across the sequencing lanes. The study at large found these results: Compared with the aged group, the long-lived group had more naive CD4+ T cells, fewer expanded clones and increased TCR diversity, a pattern suggesting age selection. Bulk unsorted PBMC profiling prevented conclusive comparison of naive and antigen-experienced compartments. Estimates of total diversity based on one million sequenced T cells were regarded as lower bounds and as underestimates. As age increased, observed TCR beta diversity per million T cells dropped in a roughly linear way, and a significant reduction was already evident by age roughly 36. The percentage of naive T cells measured by flow cytometry correlated strongly with observed TCR beta diversity. Because donor CMV infection status was unknown, age-related changes in expanded clonotypes were potentially confounded.

The donors were 40 or so Caucasian individuals from Russia, aged roughly 6 to 100 years, who were systemically healthy. Each donor gave around 9 milliliters of peripheral blood, collected into EDTA-treated Vacutainer tubes. PBMCs were isolated by Ficoll-Paque density-gradient centrifugation, with at least 7 million obtained per sample. Trizol reagent was used to extract total RNA from PBMCs, with at least 6 micrograms per sample. Naive CD45RAhigh/CD27high T cell percentages were measured by flow cytometry on a PBMC aliquot from every donor. A remark on this clonotype: This clone's antigen is unknown. No clone much larger than this one lies a single base away; base qualities are absent.

Preparation of the library involved 5' RACE. The second PCR ran for roughly 7 to 11 cycles and used a J-beta primer mix along with a sample-barcoded 5' primer. Each TCR beta cDNA molecule received a unique molecular identifier from a template-switch 5' adaptor carrying 12 random nucleotides. At least 3 million CDR3-containing paired-end reads were obtained from each sample. All of the RNA was converted into first-strand cDNA using the Mint cDNA synthesis kit, with a TRBC-specific oligonucleotide serving as the primer. All cDNA was treated with uracil-DNA glycosylase and then went through a first 18-cycle PCR with the universal primers M1SS and BC2_uni_R. The paper's data handling went like this. Each sample was normalized by randomly selecting 1 million high-quality reads, each carrying a distinct molecular identifier. Reads sharing molecular identifiers were discarded rather than binned into consensus sequences. MiTCR, run with a Q25 quality threshold and the strictest error-elimination algorithm, handled CDR3 identification, clonotype clustering and error correction. A nonparametric unseen species model using Euler transformation provided a lower-bound estimate of total TCR beta diversity. TCRdb reprocessed the public reads (quality trimming at Q25 with fastp, clone calling with MiXCR) and kept in-frame beta chains. Every CDR3 protein is listed once, alongside the most common genes and DNA of its rows. These V and J calls derive from TCRdb rather than the authors' analysis. For this sample the table gives 1.8 million or so distinct CDR3 sequences, of which approximately 40% were detected only once. The biggest ten clones account for more than 20% of the sample.

The sequenced sample consisted of blood. The sequence came from a human donor in good health.

The CDR3 region reads CASTSISGDGYTF. The sequence in DNA is TGTGCCAGCACCTCAATATCAGGGGATGGCTACACCTTC. The rearrangement combines TRBV28 with TRBJ1-2; TRBD1 is a weak D gene call, 6 bases matching. The junction shows trimming of 7 bases on V and 6 bases on J, plus 15 bases between the germline ends. The CDR3 numbers 13 residues from cysteine through phenylalanine. Just the 39-base CDR3 DNA is kept, in frame starting at base 1. CDR1 and CDR2 are drawn from the germline V gene: MDHEN, SYDVKM.